This TCR beta chain appears in the sequencing data of a study of CDR3 diversity in severe acne. A few counts support this clonotype. MiXCR, run by TCRdb on the PCR reads, gives a single entry per CDR3 protein. The sample consists of roughly 93,000 distinct CDR3 sequences, less than 65% of them appearing once. Looked up from germline, CDR1 is SGHRS and CDR2 is YFSETQ. Trimming left V 5 bases short and J 4 bases short, with 7 bases between. CDR3 length: 12 amino acids. This chain connects TRBV5-1 to TRBJ2-1; no clear D. The TCR originated in a male donor with severe acne vulgaris. Sequenced input: blood. The CDR3 coding sequence is TGCGCCAGCAGGATTTCTTACAATGAGCAGTTCTTC. This sequence encodes CASRISYNEQFF.